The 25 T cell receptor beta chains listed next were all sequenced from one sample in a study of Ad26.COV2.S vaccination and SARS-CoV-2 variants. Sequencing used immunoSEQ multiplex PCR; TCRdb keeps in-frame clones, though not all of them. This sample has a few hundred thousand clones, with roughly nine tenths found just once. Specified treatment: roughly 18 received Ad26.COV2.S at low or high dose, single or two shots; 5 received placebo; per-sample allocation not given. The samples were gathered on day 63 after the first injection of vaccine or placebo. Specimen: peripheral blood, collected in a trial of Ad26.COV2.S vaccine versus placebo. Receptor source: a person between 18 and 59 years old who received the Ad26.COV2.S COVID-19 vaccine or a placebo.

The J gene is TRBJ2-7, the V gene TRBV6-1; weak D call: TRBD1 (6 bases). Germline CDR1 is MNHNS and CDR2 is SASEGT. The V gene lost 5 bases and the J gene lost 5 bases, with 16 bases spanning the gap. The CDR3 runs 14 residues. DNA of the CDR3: TGTGCCAGCAGTTCCACCCCGGACAGAAACGAGCAGTACTTC. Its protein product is CASSSTPDRNEQYF.

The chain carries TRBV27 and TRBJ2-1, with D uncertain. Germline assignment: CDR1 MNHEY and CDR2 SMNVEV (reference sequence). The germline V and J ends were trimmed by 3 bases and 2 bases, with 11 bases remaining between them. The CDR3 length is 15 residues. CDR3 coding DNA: TGTGCCAGCAGTTTTAGAGTACAGACCTACAATGAGCAGTTCTTC. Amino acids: CASSFRVQTYNEQFF.

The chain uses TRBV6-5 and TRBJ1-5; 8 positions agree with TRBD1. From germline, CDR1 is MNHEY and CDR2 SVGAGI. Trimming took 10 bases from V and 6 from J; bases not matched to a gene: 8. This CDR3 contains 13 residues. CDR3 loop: CATQTGEGQPQHF. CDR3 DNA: TGTGCCACCCAGACAGGGGAGGGTCAGCCCCAGCATTTT.

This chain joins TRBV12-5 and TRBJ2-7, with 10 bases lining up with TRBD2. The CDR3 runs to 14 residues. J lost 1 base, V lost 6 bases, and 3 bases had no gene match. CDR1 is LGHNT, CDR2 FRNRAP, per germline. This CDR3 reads CASGISGGSYEQYF. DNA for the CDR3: TGTGCTAGTGGCATTAGCGGGGGGTCCTACGAGCAGTACTTC.

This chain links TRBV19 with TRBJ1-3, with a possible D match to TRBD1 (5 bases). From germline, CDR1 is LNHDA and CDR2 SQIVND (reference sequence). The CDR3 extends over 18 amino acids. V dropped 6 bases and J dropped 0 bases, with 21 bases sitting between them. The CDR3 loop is CASSAYGTPDYSGNTIYF. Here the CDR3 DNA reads TGTGCCAGTAGCGCGTACGGGACTCCGGACTACTCTGGAAACACCATATATTTT. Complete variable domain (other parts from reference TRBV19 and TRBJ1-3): DGGITQSPKYLFRKEGQNVTLSCEQNLNHDAMYWYRQDPGQGLRLIYYSQIVNDFQKGDIAEGYSVSREKKESFPLTVTSAQKNPTAFYLCASSAYGTPDYSGNTIYFGEGSWLTVV.

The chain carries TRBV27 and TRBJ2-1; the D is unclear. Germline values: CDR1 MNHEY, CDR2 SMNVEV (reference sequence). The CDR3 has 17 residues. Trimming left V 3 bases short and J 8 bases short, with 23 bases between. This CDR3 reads CASSFDPARIKAYEQFF. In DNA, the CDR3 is TGTGCCAGCAGTTTCGACCCCGCTAGGATCAAGGCGTATGAGCAGTTCTTC.

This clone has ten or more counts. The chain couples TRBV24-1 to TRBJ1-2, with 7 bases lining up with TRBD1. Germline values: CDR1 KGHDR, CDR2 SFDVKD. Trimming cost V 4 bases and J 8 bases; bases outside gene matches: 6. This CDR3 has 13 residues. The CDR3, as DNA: TGTGCCACCAGTGACCTGACAGGGAGAGGCTACACCTTC. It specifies CATSDLTGRGYTF.

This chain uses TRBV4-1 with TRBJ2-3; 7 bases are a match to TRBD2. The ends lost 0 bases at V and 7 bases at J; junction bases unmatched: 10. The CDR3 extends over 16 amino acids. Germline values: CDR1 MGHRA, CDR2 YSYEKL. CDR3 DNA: TGCGCCAGCAGCCAAGATGGAAGGGTGGGGGGGAATACGCAGTATTTT. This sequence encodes CASSQDGRVGGNTQYF.

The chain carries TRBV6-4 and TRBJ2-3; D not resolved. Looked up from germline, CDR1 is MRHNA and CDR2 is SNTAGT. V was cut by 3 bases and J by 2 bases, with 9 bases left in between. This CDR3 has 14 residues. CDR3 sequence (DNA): TGTGCCAGCAGTGAAGGGCAGACCACAGATACGCAGTATTTT. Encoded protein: CASSEGQTTDTQYF.

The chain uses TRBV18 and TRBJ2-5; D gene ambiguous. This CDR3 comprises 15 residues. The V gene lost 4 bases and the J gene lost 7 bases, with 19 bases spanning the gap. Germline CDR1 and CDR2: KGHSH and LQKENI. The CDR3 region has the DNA TGTGCCAGCTCACGCCCGAATAGTAACGTTGGGACCCAGTACTTC. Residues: CASSRPNSNVGTQYF.

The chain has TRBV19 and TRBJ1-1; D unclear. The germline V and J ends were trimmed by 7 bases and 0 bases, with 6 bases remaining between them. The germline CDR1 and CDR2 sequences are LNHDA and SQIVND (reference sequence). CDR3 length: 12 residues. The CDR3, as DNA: TGTGCCAGTACCCATCTGAACACTGAAGCTTTCTTT. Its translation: CASTHLNTEAFF.

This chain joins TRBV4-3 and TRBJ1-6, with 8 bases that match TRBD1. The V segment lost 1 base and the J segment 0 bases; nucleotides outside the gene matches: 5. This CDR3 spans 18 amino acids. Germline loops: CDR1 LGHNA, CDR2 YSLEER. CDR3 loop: CASSQAGTGSSYNSPLHF. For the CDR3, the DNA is TGCGCCAGCAGCCAAGCCGGGACAGGCAGCTCCTATAATTCACCCCTCCACTTT.

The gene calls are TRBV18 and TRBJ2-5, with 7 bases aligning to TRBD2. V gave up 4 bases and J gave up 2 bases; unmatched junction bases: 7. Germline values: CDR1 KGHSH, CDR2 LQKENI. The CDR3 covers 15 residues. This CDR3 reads CASSLGTTDQETQYF. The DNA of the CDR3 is TGTGCCAGCTCACTTGGGACTACCGATCAAGAGACCCAGTACTTC.

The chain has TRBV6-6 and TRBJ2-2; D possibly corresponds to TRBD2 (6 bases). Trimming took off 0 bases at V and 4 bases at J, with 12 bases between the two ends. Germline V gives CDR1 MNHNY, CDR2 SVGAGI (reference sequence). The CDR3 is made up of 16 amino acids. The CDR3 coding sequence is TGTGCCAGCAGTTACTCAGCGGGCCCGGGCACCGGGGAGCTGTTTTTT. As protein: CASSYSAGPGTGELFF.

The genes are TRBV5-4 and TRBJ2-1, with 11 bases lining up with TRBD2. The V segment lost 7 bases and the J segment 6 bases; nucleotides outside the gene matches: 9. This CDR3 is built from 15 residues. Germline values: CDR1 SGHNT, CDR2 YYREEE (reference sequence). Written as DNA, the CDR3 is TGTGCCAGCGGAACCGGGACTAGCGGTTTCAATGAGCAGTTCTTC. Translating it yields CASGTGTSGFNEQFF.

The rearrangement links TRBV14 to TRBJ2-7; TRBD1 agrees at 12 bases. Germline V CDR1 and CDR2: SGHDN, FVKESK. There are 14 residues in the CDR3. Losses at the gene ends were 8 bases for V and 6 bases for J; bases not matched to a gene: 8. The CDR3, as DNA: TGTGCCAGCTCGGGGGACAGGGGGCTTATCGAGCAGTACTTC. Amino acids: CASSGDRGLIEQYF.

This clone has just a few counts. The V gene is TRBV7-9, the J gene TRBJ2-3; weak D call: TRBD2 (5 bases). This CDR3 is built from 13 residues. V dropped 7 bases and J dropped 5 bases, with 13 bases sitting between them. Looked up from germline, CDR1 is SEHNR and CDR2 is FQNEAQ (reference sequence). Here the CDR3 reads CASTPTRGDTQYF. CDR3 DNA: TGTGCCAGCACGCCCACCCGGGGAGATACGCAGTATTTT.

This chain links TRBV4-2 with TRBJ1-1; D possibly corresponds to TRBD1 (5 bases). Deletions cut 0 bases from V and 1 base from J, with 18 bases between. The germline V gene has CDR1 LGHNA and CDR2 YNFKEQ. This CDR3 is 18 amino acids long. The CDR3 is CASSQDPSGAETNTEAFF. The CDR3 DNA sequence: TGTGCCAGCAGCCAAGATCCTTCCGGGGCAGAAACGAACACTGAAGCTTTCTTT.

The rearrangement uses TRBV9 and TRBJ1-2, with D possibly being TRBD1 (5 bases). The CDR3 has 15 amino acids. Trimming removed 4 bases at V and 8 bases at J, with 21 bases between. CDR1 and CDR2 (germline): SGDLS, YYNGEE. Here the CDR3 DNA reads TGTGCCAGCAGCCTACTGGGGAGCGAACAGGACGGCTACACCTTC. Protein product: CASSLLGSEQDGYTF.

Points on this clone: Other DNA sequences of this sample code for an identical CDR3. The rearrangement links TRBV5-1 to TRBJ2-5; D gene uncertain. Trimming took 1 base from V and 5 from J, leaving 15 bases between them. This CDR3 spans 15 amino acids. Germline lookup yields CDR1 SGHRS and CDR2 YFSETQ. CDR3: CASSLRAVKQETQYF. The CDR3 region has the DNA TGCGCCAGCAGCTTGAGGGCGGTGAAGCAGGAGACCCAGTACTTC. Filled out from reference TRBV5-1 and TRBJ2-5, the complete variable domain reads KAGVTQTPRYLIKTRGQQVTLSCSPISGHRSVSWYQQTPGQGLQFLFEYFSETQRNKGNFPGRFSGRQFSNSRSEMNVSTLELGDSALYLCASSLRAVKQETQYFGPGTRLLVL.

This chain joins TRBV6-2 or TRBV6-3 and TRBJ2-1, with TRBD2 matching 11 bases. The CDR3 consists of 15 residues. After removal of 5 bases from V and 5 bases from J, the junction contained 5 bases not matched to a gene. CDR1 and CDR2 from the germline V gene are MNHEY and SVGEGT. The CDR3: CASSQTSGVHNEQFF. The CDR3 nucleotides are TGTGCCAGCAGTCAGACTAGCGGGGTCCACAATGAGCAGTTCTTC.

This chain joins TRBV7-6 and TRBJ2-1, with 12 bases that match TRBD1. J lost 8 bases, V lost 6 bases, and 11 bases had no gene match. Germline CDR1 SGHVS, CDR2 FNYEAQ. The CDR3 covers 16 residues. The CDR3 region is CASRRLPGQGADEQFF. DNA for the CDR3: TGTGCCAGCAGGAGACTACCGGGACAGGGGGCGGATGAGCAGTTCTTC.

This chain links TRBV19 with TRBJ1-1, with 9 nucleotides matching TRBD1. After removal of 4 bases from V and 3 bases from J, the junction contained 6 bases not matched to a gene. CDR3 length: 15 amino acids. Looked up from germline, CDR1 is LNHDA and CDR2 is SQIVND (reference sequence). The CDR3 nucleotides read TGTGCCAGTAGTAGTTACAGGGGGCGGGACACTGAAGCTTTCTTT. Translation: CASSSYRGRDTEAFF.

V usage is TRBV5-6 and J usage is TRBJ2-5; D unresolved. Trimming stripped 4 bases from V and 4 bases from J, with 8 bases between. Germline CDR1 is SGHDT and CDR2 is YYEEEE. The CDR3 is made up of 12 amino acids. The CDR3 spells CASSLDSETQYF. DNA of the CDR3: TGTGCCAGCAGCCTAGATTCAGAGACCCAGTACTTC.

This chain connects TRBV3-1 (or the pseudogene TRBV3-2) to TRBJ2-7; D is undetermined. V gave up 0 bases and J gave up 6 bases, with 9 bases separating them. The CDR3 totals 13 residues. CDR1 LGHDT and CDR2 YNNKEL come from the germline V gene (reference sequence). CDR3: CASSQEQHREQYF. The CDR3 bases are TGTGCCAGCAGCCAAGAACAGCACCGCGAGCAGTACTTC.